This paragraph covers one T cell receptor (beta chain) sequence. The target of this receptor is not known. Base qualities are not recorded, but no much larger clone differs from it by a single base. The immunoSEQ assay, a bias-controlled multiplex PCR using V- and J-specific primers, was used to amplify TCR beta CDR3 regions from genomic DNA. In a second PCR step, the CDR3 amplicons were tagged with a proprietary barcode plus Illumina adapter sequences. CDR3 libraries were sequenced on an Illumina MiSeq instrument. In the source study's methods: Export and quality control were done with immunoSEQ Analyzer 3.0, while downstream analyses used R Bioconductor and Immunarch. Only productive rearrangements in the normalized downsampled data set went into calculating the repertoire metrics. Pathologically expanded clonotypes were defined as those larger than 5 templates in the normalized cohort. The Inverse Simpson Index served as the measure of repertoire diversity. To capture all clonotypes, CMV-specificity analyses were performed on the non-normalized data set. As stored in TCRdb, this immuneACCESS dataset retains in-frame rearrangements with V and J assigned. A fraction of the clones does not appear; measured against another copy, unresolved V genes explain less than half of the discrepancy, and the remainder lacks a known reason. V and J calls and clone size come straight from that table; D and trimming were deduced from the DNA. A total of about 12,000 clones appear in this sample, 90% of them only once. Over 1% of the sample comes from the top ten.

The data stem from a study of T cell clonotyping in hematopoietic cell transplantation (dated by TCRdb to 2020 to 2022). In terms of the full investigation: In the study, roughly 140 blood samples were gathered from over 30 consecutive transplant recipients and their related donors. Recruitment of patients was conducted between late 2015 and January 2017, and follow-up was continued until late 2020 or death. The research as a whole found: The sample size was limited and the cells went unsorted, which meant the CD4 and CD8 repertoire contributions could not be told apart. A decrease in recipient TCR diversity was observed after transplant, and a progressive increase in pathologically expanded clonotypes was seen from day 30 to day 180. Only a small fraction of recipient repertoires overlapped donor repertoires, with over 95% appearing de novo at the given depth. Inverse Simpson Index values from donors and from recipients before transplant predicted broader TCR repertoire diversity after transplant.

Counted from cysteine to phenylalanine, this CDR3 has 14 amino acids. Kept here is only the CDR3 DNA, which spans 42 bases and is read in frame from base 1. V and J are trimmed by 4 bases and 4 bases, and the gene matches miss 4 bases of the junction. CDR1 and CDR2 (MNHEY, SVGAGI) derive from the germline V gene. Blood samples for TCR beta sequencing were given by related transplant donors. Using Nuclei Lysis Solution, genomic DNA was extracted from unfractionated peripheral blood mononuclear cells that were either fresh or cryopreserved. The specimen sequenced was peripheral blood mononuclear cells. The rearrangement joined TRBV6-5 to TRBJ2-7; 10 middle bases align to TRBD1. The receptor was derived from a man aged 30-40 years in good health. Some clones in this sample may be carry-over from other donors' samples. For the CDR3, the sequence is CASSFGQGGYEQYF. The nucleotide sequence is TGTGCCAGCAGTTTCGGACAGGGGGGGTACGAGCAGTACTTC.